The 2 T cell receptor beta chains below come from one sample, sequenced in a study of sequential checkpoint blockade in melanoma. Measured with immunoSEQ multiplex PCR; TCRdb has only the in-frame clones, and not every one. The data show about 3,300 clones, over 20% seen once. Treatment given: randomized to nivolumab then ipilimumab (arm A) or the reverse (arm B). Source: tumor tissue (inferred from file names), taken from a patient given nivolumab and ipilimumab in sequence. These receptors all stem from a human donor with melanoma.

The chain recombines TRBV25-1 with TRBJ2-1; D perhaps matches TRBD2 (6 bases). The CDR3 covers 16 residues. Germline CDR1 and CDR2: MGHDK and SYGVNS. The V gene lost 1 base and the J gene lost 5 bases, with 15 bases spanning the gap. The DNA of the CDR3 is TGTGCCAGCAGTGAATGGGACGGGACTCTGGACAATGAGCAGTTCTTC. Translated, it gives CASSEWDGTLDNEQFF.

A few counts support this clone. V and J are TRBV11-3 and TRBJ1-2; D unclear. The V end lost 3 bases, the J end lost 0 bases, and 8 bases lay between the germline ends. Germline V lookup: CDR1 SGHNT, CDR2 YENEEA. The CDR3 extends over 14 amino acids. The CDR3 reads CASSFRRSNYGYTF. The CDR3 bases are TGTGCCAGCAGCTTTAGACGGTCTAACTATGGCTACACCTTC.